One and the same sample provided the 8 T cell receptor beta chains below, sequenced in a study of cytomegalovirus exposure and HLA in healthy donors. Clones were sequenced by immunoSEQ multiplex PCR, and TCRdb holds only the in-frame ones, with some missing. The sample yields 70,000 to 75,000 clones, approximately 94% seen once. What was sequenced was PBMCs. Receptor source: a woman under 30 in good health and CMV-seropositive.

The chain employs TRBV6-1 and TRBJ2-7, with 13 bases fitting TRBD2. CDR1 and CDR2 (germline): MNHNS, SASEGT. The junction had 4 bases not matched to a gene; V was cut back by 2 bases and J by 3 bases. CDR3 length: 16 amino acids. DNA of the CDR3: TGTGCCAGCAGTGAAAGGGGACTAGCGGGGCACTACGAGCAGTACTTC. It translates to CASSERGLAGHYEQYF.

The chain joins TRBV28 to TRBJ2-3; 16 bases match TRBD2. Germline V gene sequence: CDR1 MDHEN, CDR2 SYDVKM. The length of the CDR3 is 15 residues. Germline trimming cut 10 bases from V and 6 bases from J; bases unmatched to any gene: 7. CDR3 bases: TGTGCCACCATAAAGGGACTAGCGGGAGGGGATACGCAGTATTTT. It codes for CATIKGLAGGDTQYF.

The V call is TRBV21-1, the J call TRBJ1-3; the D call in the table, TRBD1, was not verified against the DNA. TRBV21-1 is assigned pseudogene status. This CDR3 region has 14 residues. The CDR3 sequence: CASSAKRQGNTIYF. The CDR3 coding sequence is TGTGCCAGCAGCGCCAAAAGACAGGGAAACACCATATATTTT.

This chain connects TRBV14 to TRBJ1-1, with D unclear. V dropped 2 bases and J dropped 1 base, with 11 bases sitting between them. The V gene's germline CDR1 is SGHDN and CDR2 FVKESK. The CDR3 totals 15 residues. CDR3 coding DNA: TGTGCCAGCAGCCAACTAGGCGACCGGAACACTGAAGCTTTCTTT. Translated, it gives CASSQLGDRNTEAFF.

This chain uses TRBV25-1 with TRBJ1-6; the D is unclear. V was cut by 5 bases and J by 7 bases, with 12 bases left in between. The CDR3 contains 14 residues. The germline gives CDR1 MGHDK, CDR2 SYGVNS. The CDR3 DNA sequence: TGTGCCAGCAGTTGGGGAGAAAGCAATTCACCCCTCCACTTT. The encoded protein is CASSWGESNSPLHF.

The chain couples TRBV30 to TRBJ1-2; D is unclear. The V gene lost 5 bases and the J gene lost 8 bases, with 12 bases spanning the gap. Germline assignment: CDR1 GTSNPN and CDR2 SVGIG (reference sequence). This CDR3 is 11 amino acids long. For the CDR3, the DNA is TGTGCCTGGGACACAATCGGCGGCTACACCTTC. It specifies CAWDTIGGYTF. Complete variable domain (other parts from reference TRBV30 and TRBJ1-2): SQTIHQWPATLVQPVGSPLSLECTVEGTSNPNLYWYRQAAGRGLQLLFYSVGIGQISSEVPQNLSASRPQDRQFILSSKKLLLSDSGFYLCAWDTIGGYTFGSGTRLTVV.

J is TRBJ2-7 and V is TRBV11-2, with D possibly being TRBD2 (6 bases). The CDR3 sequence is 14 residues long. The germline V and J ends were trimmed by 1 base and 2 bases, with 9 bases remaining between them. Per the germline V gene, CDR1 is SGHAT and CDR2 is FQNNGV. The CDR3 here is CASSLGTGAYEQYF. In nucleotides, the CDR3 is TGTGCCAGCAGCTTAGGGACGGGGGCCTACGAGCAGTACTTC.

The J gene is TRBJ1-6, the V gene TRBV7-8; 9 bases agree with TRBD1. Trimming took 5 bases from V and 7 from J; bases not matched to a gene: 6. The CDR3 sequence is 15 residues long. Germline V gives CDR1 SGHVS, CDR2 FQNEAQ. The CDR3 bases are TGTGCCAGCAGCCTTACAGGGGGCCGGAATTCACCCCTCCACTTT. Residues: CASSLTGGRNSPLHF.